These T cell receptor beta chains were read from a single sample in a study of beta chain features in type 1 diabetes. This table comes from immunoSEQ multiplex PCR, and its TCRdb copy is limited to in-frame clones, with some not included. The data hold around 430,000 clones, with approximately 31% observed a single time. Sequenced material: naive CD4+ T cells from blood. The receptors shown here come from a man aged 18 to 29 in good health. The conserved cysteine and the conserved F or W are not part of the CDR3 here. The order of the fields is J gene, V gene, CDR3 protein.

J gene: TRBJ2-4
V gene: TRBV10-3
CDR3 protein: AIRSDGAKNIQY

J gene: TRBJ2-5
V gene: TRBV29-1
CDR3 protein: SLRVRGQETQY

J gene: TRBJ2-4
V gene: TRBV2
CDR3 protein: ASRIWGRGNIQY

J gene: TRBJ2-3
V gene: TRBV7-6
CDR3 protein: ASSLPVSDTQY

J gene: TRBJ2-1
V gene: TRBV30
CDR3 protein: AWTAYNEQF

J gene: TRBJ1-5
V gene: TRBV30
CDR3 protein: AWSVLRGDQPQH

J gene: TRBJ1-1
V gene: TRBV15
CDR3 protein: ATVGQGRTEAF

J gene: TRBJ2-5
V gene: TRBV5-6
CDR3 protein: ASSHDRFQETQY

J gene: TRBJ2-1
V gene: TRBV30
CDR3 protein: AWSVGPGNEQF

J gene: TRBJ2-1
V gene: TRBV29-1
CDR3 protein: SVRDNYNEQF

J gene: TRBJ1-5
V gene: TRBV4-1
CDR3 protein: ASSQEPRGQPQH

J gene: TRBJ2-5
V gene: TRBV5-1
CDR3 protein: ASSLTLAQETQY

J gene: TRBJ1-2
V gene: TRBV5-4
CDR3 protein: ASSWYSPYYGYT

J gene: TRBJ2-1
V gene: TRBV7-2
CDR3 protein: ASSGRSGRAYNEQF

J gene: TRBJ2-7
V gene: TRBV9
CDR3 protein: ASSVAAVSEQY

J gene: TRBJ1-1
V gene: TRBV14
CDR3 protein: ASSLWTGEAF

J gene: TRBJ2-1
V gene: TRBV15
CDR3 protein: ATSSPSREDEQF

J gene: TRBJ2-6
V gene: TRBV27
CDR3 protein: ASSPQGGTGANVLT

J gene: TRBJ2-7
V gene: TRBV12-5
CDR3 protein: ASGLGSAEQY

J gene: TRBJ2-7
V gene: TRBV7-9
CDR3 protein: ASSSNSYEQY

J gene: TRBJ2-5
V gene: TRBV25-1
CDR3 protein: ASRGELRQGQETQY

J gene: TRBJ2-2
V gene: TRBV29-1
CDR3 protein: SVSGHLNTGELF

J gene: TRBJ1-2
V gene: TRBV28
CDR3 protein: ALYGTGGGMGYGYT

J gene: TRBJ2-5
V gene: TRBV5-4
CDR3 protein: ASSLATGTGDGETQY

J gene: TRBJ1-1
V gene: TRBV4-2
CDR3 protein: ASSQEARVGQGETEAF

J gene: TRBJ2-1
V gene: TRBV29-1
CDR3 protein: SGDGAGSNEQF

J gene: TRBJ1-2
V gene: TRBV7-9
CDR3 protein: ASSLEGHGGYT

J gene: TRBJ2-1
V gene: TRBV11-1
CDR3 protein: ASSLAGTSTYNEQF

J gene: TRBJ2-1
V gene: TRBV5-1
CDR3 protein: ASSLGGHYNEQF

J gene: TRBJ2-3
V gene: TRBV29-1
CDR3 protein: SVRGLAATDTQY

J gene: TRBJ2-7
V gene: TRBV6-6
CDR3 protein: ASGPGIHEQY

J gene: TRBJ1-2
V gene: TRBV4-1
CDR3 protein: ASSQDGQWHYGYT

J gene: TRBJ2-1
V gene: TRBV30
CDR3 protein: AWTRGYNEQF

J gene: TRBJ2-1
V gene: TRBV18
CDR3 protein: ASSPGTGGYNEQF

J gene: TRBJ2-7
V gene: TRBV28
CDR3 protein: ASRFDYEQY

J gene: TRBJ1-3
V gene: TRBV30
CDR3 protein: AWSKGSLDTIY

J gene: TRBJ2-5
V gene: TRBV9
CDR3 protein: ASSANGLAGGMETQY

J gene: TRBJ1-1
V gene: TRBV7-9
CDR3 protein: ASSLENSFYTEAF

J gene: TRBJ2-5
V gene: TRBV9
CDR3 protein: ASSVGSRAETQY

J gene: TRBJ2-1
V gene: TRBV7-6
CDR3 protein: ASSYQTSGSRNEQF

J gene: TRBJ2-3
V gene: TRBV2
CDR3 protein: AIRPQPGQGYTDTQY

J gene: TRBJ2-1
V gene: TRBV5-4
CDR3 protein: ASSPGQGIGEQF

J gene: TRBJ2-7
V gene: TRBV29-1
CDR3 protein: SVEDPWDEQY

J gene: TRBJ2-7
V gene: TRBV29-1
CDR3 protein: SVEISYEQY

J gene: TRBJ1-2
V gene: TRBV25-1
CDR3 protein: ASSEFGPDYGYT

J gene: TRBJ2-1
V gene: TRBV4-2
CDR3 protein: ASSQERSLAGRAYNEQF

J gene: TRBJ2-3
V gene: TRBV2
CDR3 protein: ASSDTGPPDTQY

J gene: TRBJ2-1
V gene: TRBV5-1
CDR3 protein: ASSLADYNEQF